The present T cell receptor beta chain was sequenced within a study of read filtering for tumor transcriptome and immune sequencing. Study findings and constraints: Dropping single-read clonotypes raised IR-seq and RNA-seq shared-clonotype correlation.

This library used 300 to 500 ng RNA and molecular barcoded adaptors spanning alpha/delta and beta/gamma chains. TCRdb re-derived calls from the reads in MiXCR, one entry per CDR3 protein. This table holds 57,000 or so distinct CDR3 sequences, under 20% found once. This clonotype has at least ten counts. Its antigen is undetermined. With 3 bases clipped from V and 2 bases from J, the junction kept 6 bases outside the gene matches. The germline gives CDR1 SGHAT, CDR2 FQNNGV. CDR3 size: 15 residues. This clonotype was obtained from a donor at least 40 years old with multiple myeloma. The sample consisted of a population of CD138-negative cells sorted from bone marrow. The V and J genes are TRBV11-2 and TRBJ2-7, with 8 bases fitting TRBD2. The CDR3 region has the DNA TGTGCCAGCAGCTTGGGACTAGGGGATACCTACGAGCAGTACTTC. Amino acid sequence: CASSLGLGDTYEQYF.